Shown below are 17 T cell receptor beta chains from a single sample sequenced in a study of Ad26.COV2.S vaccination and SARS-CoV-2 variants (dated by TCRdb to the early 2020s). The library was generated by the immunoSEQ multiplex PCR assay. TCRdb mirrors the immuneACCESS table, restricted to in-frame sequences. Some clones are absent from its copies; in checked studies, under half trace to an unresolved V gene, and the reason for the others is unknown. The sample table holds 400,000 to 450,000 clones, of which 90% were seen once. Of the sample, about 12% is held by the ten largest clones. The label giving this sample's treatment or condition can be read as: about 20 received Ad26.COV2.S at low or high dose, single or two shots; a few received placebo; per-sample allocation not given. Repertoires of vaccine and placebo recipients were sequenced from samples taken on day 63 after the first injection.

The sample in question was peripheral blood, obtained in a trial of Ad26.COV2.S vaccine versus placebo. Receptor source: a person aged 18-65 years who received the Ad26.COV2.S COVID-19 vaccine or a placebo.

This chain connects TRBV29-1 to TRBJ2-1; 13 nucleotides line up with TRBD2. This CDR3 is 15 amino acids long. Germline-derived CDR1 and CDR2 are SQVTM and ANQGSEA. V was clipped by 7 bases and J by 9 bases; unmatched bases: 12. The CDR3: CSASPLAGGPGEQFF. The CDR3 nucleotides read TGCAGCGCGAGCCCACTAGCGGGAGGGCCCGGTGAGCAGTTCTTC.

The J gene is TRBJ2-1, the V gene TRBV3-1 (or the pseudogene TRBV3-2); D uncertain. Trimming left V 5 bases short and J 4 bases short, with 15 bases between. The CDR3 is 15 residues long. Germline V CDR1 and CDR2: LGHDT, YNNKEL (reference sequence). CDR3 nucleotide sequence: TGTGCCAGCAGCGCCCGTAAATCGGCGTACAATGAGCAGTTCTTC. Encoded protein: CASSARKSAYNEQFF.

The rearrangement joins TRBV5-8 to TRBJ2-5; D uncertain. The CDR3 consists of 12 residues. V was pared by 7 bases and J by 3 bases, with 10 bases between. Per the germline V gene, CDR1 is SGHTS and CDR2 is YDEGEE. CDR3 coding DNA: TGTGCCAGCGAGTTGAGAGAAGAGACCCAGTACTTC. This gives the protein CASELREETQYF. Variable domain in full (rest from reference TRBV5-8 and TRBJ2-5): EAGVTQSPTHLIKTRGQQATLRCSPISGHTSVYWYQQALGLGLQFLLWYDEGEERNRGNFPPRFSGRQFPNYSSELNVNALELEDSALYLCASELREETQYFGPGTRLLVL.

The chain is built from TRBV4-1 and TRBJ1-1; tentatively, D is TRBD1 (6 bases). V was pared by 4 bases and J by 0 bases, with 15 bases between. Germline V CDR1 and CDR2: MGHRA, YSYEKL. The CDR3 is 16 residues long. In DNA, the CDR3 is TGCGCCAGCAGCCCCCGGGACACTGGTTTGAACACTGAAGCTTTCTTT. This gives the protein CASSPRDTGLNTEAFF.

This rearrangement joins TRBV6-5 to TRBJ1-4, with no clear D. V gave up 0 bases and J gave up 7 bases, with 15 bases separating them. Germline V gives CDR1 MNHEY, CDR2 SVGAGI. This CDR3 comprises 16 residues. The CDR3 here is CASSYSYRTASEKLFF. DNA for the CDR3: TGTGCCAGCAGTTACTCCTACCGGACCGCGAGTGAAAAACTGTTTTTT.

V and J are TRBV19 and TRBJ1-5; possible D gene TRBD1, 5 bases. The CDR3 contains 15 residues. Germline V CDR1 and CDR2: LNHDA, SQIVND (reference sequence). V was clipped by 7 bases and J by 6 bases, with 19 bases between them. CDR3 in amino acids: CASTSIGGWVQPQHF. The CDR3 DNA sequence: TGTGCCAGTACCAGTATTGGGGGGTGGGTTCAGCCCCAGCATTTT.

The chain couples TRBV2 to TRBJ1-4; D is undetermined. V lost 6 bases to trimming and J lost 8 bases, with 10 bases between them. The germline V gene has CDR1 SNHLY and CDR2 FYNNEI. This CDR3 has 12 amino acids. CDR3 protein: CASREDGEKLFF. Here the CDR3 DNA reads TGTGCCAGCAGGGAGGACGGGGAAAAACTGTTTTTT.

This clone was recorded many times. The rearrangement uses TRBV11-2 and TRBJ2-7; D possibly corresponds to TRBD2 (6 bases). This CDR3 is built from 15 residues. V shed 5 bases and J shed 3 bases, with 17 bases lying between them. Germline V lookup: CDR1 SGHAT, CDR2 FQNNGV. CDR3 protein: CASSLGYSGSYEQYF. CDR3 nucleotides: TGTGCCAGCAGCCTCGGGTATTCCGGGAGCTACGAGCAGTACTTC. The full variable domain, rest sourced from reference TRBV11-2 and TRBJ2-7, is EAGVAQSPRYKIIEKRQSVAFWCNPISGHATLYWYQQILGQGPKLLIQFQNNGVVDDSQLPKDRFSAERLKGVDSTLKIQPAKLEDSAVYLCASSLGYSGSYEQYFGPGTRLTVT.

The chain employs TRBV10-3 and TRBJ2-2; TRBD2 matches 13 bases. The ends lost 3 bases at V and 4 bases at J; junction bases unmatched: 5. Germline V lookup: CDR1 ENHRY, CDR2 SYGVKD. This CDR3 is built from 17 residues. The CDR3 bases are TGTGCCATCAGTGAAGGGACTAGCGGGAAAGTCACCGGGGAGCTGTTTTTT. It translates to CAISEGTSGKVTGELFF.

The CDR3 protein is CASSLRGGTAYEQYF. CDR3 bases: TGTGCCAGCAGTTTAAGGGGGGGGACAGCCTACGAGCAGTACTTC. J is TRBJ2-7 and V is TRBV27; D possibly matches TRBD1 or TRBD2 (7 bases each). Germline-derived CDR1 and CDR2 are MNHEY and SMNVEV (reference sequence). The CDR3 loop spans 15 amino acids. With 2 bases removed from V and 2 bases from J, the gap between germline ends came to 13 bases.

The rearrangement links TRBV6-2 or TRBV6-3 to TRBJ2-1; 14 bases are a match to TRBD2. The length of the CDR3 is 19 residues. V shed 6 bases and J 4 bases; nucleotides not matched to a gene: 14. The germline CDR1 and CDR2 sequences are MNHEY and SVGEGT. CDR3 region: CASSSNRLAGGPLYNEQFF. The CDR3 nucleotides read TGTGCCAGCAGCTCGAACCGACTAGCGGGAGGGCCGCTATACAATGAGCAGTTCTTC.

The chain carries TRBV30 and TRBJ1-6; D unresolved. In germline, CDR1 is GTSNPN, CDR2 SVGIG (reference sequence). V was shortened by 0 bases and J by 5 bases, with 17 bases between the two germline ends. The CDR3 contains 17 residues. CDR3 in amino acids: CAWSVGRTFKHNSPLHF. CDR3 DNA: TGTGCCTGGAGTGTAGGAAGGACTTTTAAGCATAATTCACCCCTCCACTTT.

In its sample, this clone was seen once. The chain combines TRBV6-5 with TRBJ2-7, with 7 bases fitting TRBD1. V lost 6 bases, J lost 3 bases, and 8 bases stayed unmatched. Germline values: CDR1 MNHEY, CDR2 SVGAGI. CDR3 length equals 14 residues. The CDR3 reads CASSRDSVFYEQYF. Written as DNA, the CDR3 is TGTGCCAGCAGCCGGGACAGTGTCTTCTACGAGCAGTACTTC.

The gene calls are TRBV11-3 and TRBJ2-2; TRBD2 might be the D (5 bases). This CDR3 is 12 amino acids long. CDR1 is SGHNT and CDR2 is YENEEA in the germline V gene. The V gene lost 4 bases and the J gene lost 6 bases, with 6 bases spanning the gap. CDR3 nucleotides: TGTGCCAGCAGCTGGGGAGCCGGGGAGCTGTTTTTT. Its protein product is CASSWGAGELFF.

This chain joins TRBV6-1 and TRBJ2-2, with 14 bases matching TRBD2. The CDR3 is 16 amino acids. Per germline, CDR1 MNHNS and CDR2 SASEGT. After removal of 3 bases from V and 5 bases from J, the junction contained 2 bases not matched to a gene. The CDR3 nucleotides read TGTGCCAGCAGTGAGGGGACTAGCGGGAGAACCGGGGAGCTGTTTTTT. Translating gives CASSEGTSGRTGELFF.

The chain couples TRBV30 to TRBJ1-1, with TRBD1 as a possible D gene (5 bases). This CDR3 spans 14 amino acids. Germline V CDR1 and CDR2: GTSNPN, SVGIG (reference sequence). V shed 4 bases and J shed 4 bases, with 16 bases lying between them. CDR3 coding DNA: TGTGCCTGGAACCTTGTCCGTGGGGCCACTGAAGCTTTCTTT. Its translation: CAWNLVRGATEAFF.

The rearrangement uses TRBV28 and TRBJ2-7, with D perhaps assigned TRBD1 or TRBD2 (5 bases each). Germline lookup yields CDR1 MDHEN and CDR2 SYDVKM. Trimming pared 5 bases from V and 2 bases from J, leaving 13 bases between. The CDR3 has 14 amino acids. In DNA form, the CDR3 reads TGTGCCAGCAGTCCCGGGACGGCGACCTACGAGCAGTACTTC. Its protein product is CASSPGTATYEQYF.